The 21 T cell receptor beta chains presented below share a single source sample, sequenced in a study of T cells of healthy individuals. MiXCR, applied by TCRdb to the 5' RACE reads, yields one record per CDR3 protein. The sample shows about 96,000 distinct CDR3 sequences, around 17% of them seen only once. All receptors come from a human donor in good health.

This clonotype was observed many times. The chain carries TRBV30 and TRBJ1-3, with no clear D. This CDR3 contains 15 residues. The germline gives CDR1 GTSNPN, CDR2 SVGIG (reference sequence). The V gene lost 3 bases and the J gene lost 1 base, with 13 bases spanning the gap. CDR3 sequence (DNA): TGTGCCTGGAGCCCGAGACTGGGATCTGGAAACACCATATATTTT. Residues: CAWSPRLGSGNTIYF.

V is TRBV12-3 or TRBV12-4 and J is TRBJ2-5, with D possibly TRBD1 on 5 matching bases. Trimming shortened V by 1 base and J by 5 bases, and 11 bases separated the two germline ends. This CDR3 is built from 14 residues. The CDR3 here is CASSLVGPRETQYF. CDR3 bases: TGTGCCAGCAGTTTAGTGGGGCCCCGGGAGACCCAGTACTTC.

This clonotype was picked up many times. The V call is TRBV7-9, the J call TRBJ2-1; possibly TRBD1 for D (5 bases). The germline V gene has CDR1 SEHNR and CDR2 FQNEAQ (reference sequence). Trimming removed 2 bases at V and 5 bases at J, with 13 bases between. This CDR3 comprises 15 residues. CDR3 DNA: TGTGCCAGCAGCTTATCCCCGGCAGGGAACAATGAGCAGTTCTTC. This sequence encodes CASSLSPAGNNEQFF.

V is TRBV20-1 and J is TRBJ2-3; the match to TRBD2 covers 15 bases. The V and J ends lost 6 bases and 3 bases, in that order; junction bases with no gene match: 7. The CDR3 runs 16 residues. In germline, CDR1 is DFQATT, CDR2 SNEGSKA (reference sequence). The CDR3 here is CSASGTSGGPTDTQYF. The DNA for the CDR3 is TGCAGTGCGAGTGGGACTAGCGGGGGGCCTACAGATACGCAGTATTTT.

The gene calls are TRBV5-1 and TRBJ1-4; 7 bases line up with TRBD1. J gave up 4 bases and V 0 bases, and 3 bases lay outside the gene matches. Germline loops: CDR1 SGHRS, CDR2 YFSETQ. The CDR3 is 15 amino acids. CDR3 nucleotide sequence: TGCGCCAGCAGCTTGGAAGGGACAGATAATGAAAAACTGTTTTTT. Protein product: CASSLEGTDNEKLFF.

V and J are TRBV12-3 or TRBV12-4 and TRBJ2-7, with TRBD2 as a possible D gene (6 bases). V was trimmed by 3 bases and J by 4 bases, leaving 16 bases between them. This CDR3 is 15 amino acids long. The CDR3 loop reads CASSLGEGLGYEQYF. As DNA, the CDR3 is TGTGCCAGCAGTTTGGGCGAGGGACTCGGATACGAGCAGTACTTC.

This clonotype has a handful of counts. The chain's CDR3 is CASSPPHGSNSPLHF. CDR3 DNA: TGTGCCAGCAGCCCTCCCCATGGATCTAATTCACCCCTCCACTTT. The J gene is TRBJ1-6, the V gene TRBV7-4; D not certain. The CDR3 has 15 residues. In germline, CDR1 is SGHVT, CDR2 SQSDAQ. The germline V and J ends were trimmed by 5 bases and 6 bases, with 14 bases remaining between them.

This clonotype showed up many times. J is TRBJ2-4 and V is TRBV29-1; a weak D match, TRBD1 (6 bases). V was clipped by 7 bases and J by 1 base, with 11 bases between them. Germline V gene lookup returns CDR1 SQVTM and CDR2 ANQGSEA. CDR3 length equals 13 residues. CDR3 coding DNA: TGCAGCGCCCAGGGGACGGCCAAAAACATTCAGTACTTC. This translates into CSAQGTAKNIQYF.

This clonotype occurred many times. V usage is TRBV7-6 and J usage is TRBJ2-3; the D gene is possibly TRBD1 (6 bases). Per the germline V gene, CDR1 is SGHVS and CDR2 is FNYEAQ. The CDR3 runs 15 residues. V gave up 1 base and J gave up 3 bases, with 11 bases separating them. The CDR3 region has the DNA TGTGCCAGCAGCTTAGAAAAGGGGGTGACAGATACGCAGTATTTT. It codes for CASSLEKGVTDTQYF.

This clonotype was recorded at least ten times. The gene calls are TRBV7-9 and TRBJ2-7; 8 nucleotides agree with TRBD1. The germline CDR1 and CDR2 sequences are SEHNR and FQNEAQ (reference sequence). The CDR3 is 14 amino acids. V trimming: 4 bases; J trimming: 5 bases; junction bases outside the gene matches: 7. The CDR3 spells CASSWGTGPNEQYF. Here the CDR3 DNA reads TGTGCCAGCAGCTGGGGGACAGGCCCCAACGAGCAGTACTTC.

This clonotype was counted many times. CDR3 coding DNA: TGTGCCAGTAAGGGGGGAGTGGTTACCGGGGAGCTGTTTTTT. Translation gives CASKGGVVTGELFF. The chain joins TRBV19 to TRBJ2-2, with D perhaps being TRBD1 or TRBD2 (6 bases each). The V gene's germline CDR1 is LNHDA and CDR2 SQIVND (reference sequence). With 7 bases removed from V and 5 bases from J, the gap between germline ends came to 14 bases. The CDR3 is made up of 14 amino acids.

The chain has TRBV15 and TRBJ2-5; 11 nucleotides line up with TRBD2. After removal of 0 bases from V and 3 bases from J, the junction contained 3 bases not matched to a gene. From germline, CDR1 is LNHNV and CDR2 YYDKDF (reference sequence). CDR3 size: 16 residues. This chain's CDR3 is CATSREGTSGEETQYF. For the CDR3, the DNA is TGTGCCACCAGCAGAGAGGGGACTAGCGGCGAAGAGACCCAGTACTTC.

V usage is TRBV4-3 and J usage is TRBJ1-4, with D unclear. Looked up from germline, CDR1 is LGHNA and CDR2 is YSLEER. The CDR3 runs to 15 residues. V shed 3 bases and J shed 4 bases, with 12 bases lying between them. The CDR3 loop reads CASSHRYGYNEKLFF. CDR3 coding DNA: TGCGCCAGCAGCCATCGGTATGGTTATAATGAAAAACTGTTTTTT.

This clonotype has only a few counts. The chain uses TRBV25-1 and TRBJ1-3; tentative D call: TRBD1 (6 bases). Germline-derived CDR1 and CDR2 are MGHDK and SYGVNS. With 8 bases removed from V and 7 bases from J, the gap between germline ends came to 18 bases. The CDR3 length is 14 residues. The CDR3 reads CASGHRAGGNTIYF. CDR3 bases: TGTGCCAGCGGACACAGGGCCGGGGGGAACACCATATATTTT.

In its sample, this clonotype was seen a few times. The chain links TRBV2 to TRBJ2-3; no clear D gene. V gave up 10 bases and J gave up 2 bases, with 7 bases separating them. Germline CDR1 is SNHLY and CDR2 is FYNNEI. The CDR3 consists of 11 residues. The CDR3 reads CATSYTDTQYF. The CDR3 DNA sequence: TGTGCCACCTCTTACACAGATACGCAGTATTTT. Full variable domain (outside the CDR3, taken from reference TRBV2 and TRBJ2-3): EPEVTQTPSHQVTQMGQEVILRCVPISNHLYFYWYRQILGQKVEFLVSFYNNEISEKSEIFDDQFSVERPDGSNFTLKIRSTKLEDSAMYFCATSYTDTQYFGPGTRLTVL.

The V and J genes are TRBV2 and TRBJ1-3; D gene uncertain. The CDR3 covers 14 residues. Germline V CDR1 and CDR2: SNHLY, FYNNEI. The V end was cut by 6 bases, the J end by 0 bases, with 9 bases between. The CDR3 is CASRERFSGNTIYF. The CDR3 DNA reads as TGTGCCAGCAGGGAACGCTTCTCTGGAAACACCATATATTTT.

The chain uses TRBV7-3 and TRBJ2-3; D is possibly TRBD2 (6 bases). V was shortened by 5 bases and J by 1 base, with 16 bases between the two germline ends. CDR3 size: 16 residues. The germline V gene encodes CDR1 SGHTA and CDR2 FQGTGA. The CDR3: CASSPPGVAGTDTQYF. CDR3 nucleotide sequence: TGTGCCAGCAGCCCCCCCGGGGTAGCGGGCACAGATACGCAGTATTTT.

This clonotype was counted many times. The chain joins TRBV7-2 to TRBJ2-3; 8 nucleotides align to TRBD1. Losses at the gene ends were 3 bases for V and 4 bases for J; bases not matched to a gene: 3. The CDR3 is 14 residues long. Germline CDR1 and CDR2: SGHTA and FQGNSA. The DNA of the CDR3 is TGTGCCAGCAGCTTGGACAGGGAGTCAGATACGCAGTATTTT. Translating gives CASSLDRESDTQYF.

The CDR3 is CASSFDVARTDTQYF. Here the CDR3 DNA reads TGTGCCAGCAGCTTCGACGTGGCCCGCACAGATACGCAGTATTTT. J is TRBJ2-3 and V is TRBV7-2; D is unclear. CDR1 is SGHTA, CDR2 FQGNSA, per germline. This CDR3 spans 15 amino acids. The V end was cut by 3 bases, the J end by 1 base, with 11 bases between.

The J gene is TRBJ2-4, the V gene TRBV6-6; 7 bases line up with TRBD1. This CDR3 is built from 15 residues. Germline CDR1 reads MNHNY; CDR2 reads SVGAGI (reference sequence). With V trimmed by 6 bases and J by 0 bases, 5 bases remained unmatched. The CDR3 is CASRDRSLAKNIQYF. Written as DNA, the CDR3 is TGTGCCAGCAGGGACAGGAGTCTAGCCAAAAACATTCAGTACTTC.

V gene TRBV20-1 combines with J gene TRBJ1-4, with D maybe TRBD1 (6 bases). The CDR3 length is 15 residues. With 0 bases removed from V and 7 bases from J, the gap between germline ends came to 15 bases. Per germline, CDR1 DFQATT and CDR2 SNEGSKA (reference sequence). The CDR3 loop is CSARDSRGRGEKLFF. As DNA, the CDR3 is TGCAGTGCTAGAGATAGCAGGGGTAGAGGTGAAAAACTGTTTTTT.